This TCR beta chain originates from a study of T cell responses to AZD1222 COVID-19 vaccine. Whole-study findings and limits: Close to half of all spike-specific TCRs reportedly target regions of the variants that are unmutated.

Sequencing was performed with immunoSEQ multiplex PCR; in TCRdb, only in-frame clones are kept and a portion is missing. Of some 98,000 clones detected, about 90% appear once; the ten largest clones hold roughly 15%. Remarks on this clone: The target antigen is unknown.

The CDR3 spans 17 residues. J was trimmed by 3 bases and V by 3 bases; bases with no gene match: 13. The germline V gene encodes CDR1 SGHTA and CDR2 FQGNSA. J is TRBJ2-5 and V is TRBV7-2; 7 nucleotides agree with TRBD2. The clonotype was recovered from an adult who received the AZD1222 COVID-19 vaccine. This specimen was peripheral blood, taken 28 days after the second AZD1222 dose. DNA for the CDR3: TGTGCCAGCAGCTTCGGTACAGGAGCGGGACTTAAAGAGACCCAGTACTTC. Its translation is CASSFGTGAGLKETQYF.